The entry below describes one T cell receptor beta chain. This clone showed up just a few times. The target of this receptor is not known. No much larger clonotype is one base removed from it; base qualities were not supplied. Enrolling through a virtual design, the prospective study's participants ranged in age from about 18 to 89 years and lived across roughly 24 United States geographic areas. In the prospective study, cohorts were assigned on the basis of participant-reported clinical history obtained from a screening survey and a study questionnaire. ImmuneRACE Cohort 3 recovered participants were defined by two consecutive negative NP/OP PCR tests, healthcare professional clearance, or symptom resolution. Mobile phlebotomists in the prospective study collected whole blood, serum and a nasopharyngeal or oropharyngeal swab from every participant. Over an approximately 2-month period, participants in the prospective study had the option of providing additional blood draws and questionnaires. Before DNA extraction, blood samples from the prospective study were shipped at room temperature or frozen.

The sample originates from a study of blood T cell repertoires in COVID-19 (dated by TCRdb to between 2020 and 2021). With respect to the entire study: The collaborator samples originated in the United States, Italy and Spain and spanned the acute and convalescent phases of COVID-19. The repertoires were released in a freely available public database intended as a resource for research on the immune response to SARS-CoV-2. The prospective study material was composed of cDNA or gDNA derived from T cells, B-cell-depleted T cells, or PBMCs. Subjects who had been exposed to COVID-19, were actively infected with it, or had recovered from it provided the deeply sampled blood TCRbeta repertoires that made up the dataset. Sample metadata almost always included a de-identified subject ID, COVID-19 status, age in years and sex. Where HLA class I and class II types were available, the types were taken from metadata supplied by the sample provider, not from assay-based typing. Samples were obtained from the ongoing ImmuneRACE study (first 160 participants) and from over 1,000 subjects provided by 6 global collaborators. Results the study describes overall, beyond this receptor: The amount of clinical and demographic metadata varied by source and participant and was provided uncurated.

The CDR3, from cysteine to phenylalanine, totals 16 residues. The entry retains the CDR3 DNA only, 48 bases that are in frame from base 1. V is cut back by 2 bases and J by 8 bases, with 14 bases in the junction unmatched. CDR1 and CDR2 were assigned from the germline V gene (reference sequence) as SEHNR and FQNEAQ. The immunoSEQ Assay, a bias-controlled multiplex PCR, was used to amplify TCRbeta CDR3 regions from genomic DNA. The study's own analysis went as follows. The number of nucleated cells in each sample was estimated from the amplification of reference gene primers within the assay. To quantify the absolute abundance of each unique TCRbeta CDR3 rearrangement, sequence reads were collapsed and filtered. Productive Simpson clonality was computed per sample as the square root of Simpson's diversity index over productive rearrangements. This is the immuneACCESS table as TCRdb keeps it, with only in-frame sequences that have V and J called. A part of the clones is gone; compared with another copy, unresolved V genes explain less than half, and the rest is unexplained. The V and J calls and the clone size are those of that table, but D and trimming were determined from the DNA. This sample is represented by a few hundred thousand clones; approximately 87% of them were singletons. The top ten clones comprise roughly 9.4% of the sample.

The specimen sequenced was PBMCs or T cells enriched from blood (not recorded which). The origin of this receptor is a woman between 50 and 59 years old who had recovered from COVID-19. The chain is made from TRBV7-9 and TRBJ2-7; 8 junctional bases match TRBD1. CDR3 sequence: CASSLLTGQEITKQYF. The nucleotide sequence reads TGTGCCAGCAGCTTATTAACGGGACAGGAGATTACGAAGCAGTACTTC.